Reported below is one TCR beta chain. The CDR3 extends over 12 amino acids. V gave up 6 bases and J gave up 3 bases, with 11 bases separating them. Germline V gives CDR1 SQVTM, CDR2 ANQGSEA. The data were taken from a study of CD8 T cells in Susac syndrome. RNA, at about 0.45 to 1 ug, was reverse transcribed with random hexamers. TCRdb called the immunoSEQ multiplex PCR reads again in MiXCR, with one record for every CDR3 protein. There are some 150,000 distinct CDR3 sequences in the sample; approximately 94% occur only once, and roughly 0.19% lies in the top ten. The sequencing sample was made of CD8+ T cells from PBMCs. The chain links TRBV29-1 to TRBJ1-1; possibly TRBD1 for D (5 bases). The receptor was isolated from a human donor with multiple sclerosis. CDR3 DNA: TGCAGCGTGGGACGGCAACACACTGAAGCTTTCTTT. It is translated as CSVGRQHTEAFF.